The 32 T cell receptor beta chains below come from one sample, sequenced in a study of T cells in Graves' hyperthyroidism and ophthalmopathy. The investigators amplified TCR beta CDR3 regions from RNA transcripts. When the TCR CDR3 underwent first-round RT-PCR, the HTBI primer set was used. Using its own MiXCR run on the multiplex PCR reads, TCRdb lists one record per CDR3 protein. The table includes about 560,000 distinct CDR3 sequences, 16% detected once. Sequenced input: blood. The source of these receptors is a woman younger than 30 with Graves' hyperthyroidism.

This chain links TRBV12-5 with TRBJ2-3, with TRBD1 matching over 9 bases. The CDR3 is made up of 15 amino acids. With V trimmed by 4 bases and J by 2 bases, 4 bases remained unmatched. In germline, CDR1 is LGHNT, CDR2 FRNRAP. The CDR3 loop reads CASGYGTGNTDTQYF. The CDR3 DNA reads as TGTGCTAGTGGTTATGGGACAGGGAACACAGATACGCAGTATTTT.

This clonotype was picked up many times. The rearrangement links TRBV28 to TRBJ2-3; 11 bases are a match to TRBD2. The CDR3 is 16 amino acids. The J segment lost 1 base and the V segment lost 4 bases, leaving 4 bases of the junction unmatched. From germline, CDR1 is MDHEN and CDR2 SYDVKM. The CDR3 is CASSSRGLAGTDTQYF. CDR3 coding DNA: TGTGCCAGCAGTTCAAGGGGACTAGCGGGCACAGATACGCAGTATTTT.

This clonotype occurred a few times. The genes are TRBV2 and TRBJ2-7; 9 nucleotides match TRBD1. V lost 11 bases to trimming and J lost 3 bases; unmatched junction nucleotides: 11. The germline CDR1 and CDR2 sequences are SNHLY and FYNNEI. The CDR3 extends over 14 amino acids. CDR3 in DNA: TGTGCCGGGGAACGAATGGGACAGGGCTACGAGCAGTACTTC. As protein: CAGERMGQGYEQYF.

The chain combines TRBV19 with TRBJ2-1; perhaps TRBD2 as D (5 bases). The CDR3 consists of 15 residues. V lost 10 bases and J lost 0, with 16 bases in between. The germline gives CDR1 LNHDA, CDR2 SQIVND (reference sequence). Written as DNA, the CDR3 is TGTGCCACCCGTTGGACTTCGAGCTCCTACAATGAGCAGTTCTTC. Translated: CATRWTSSSYNEQFF. Supplemented by reference TRBV19 and TRBJ2-1, the full variable domain reads DGGITQSPKYLFRKEGQNVTLSCEQNLNHDAMYWYRQDPGQGLRLIYYSQIVNDFQKGDIAEGYSVSREKKESFPLTVTSAQKNPTAFYLCATRWTSSSYNEQFFGPGTRLTVL.

This clonotype was seen only a few times. The J gene is TRBJ2-5, the V gene TRBV7-9; 10 positions match TRBD1. The CDR3 is 17 residues long. Trimming at V came to 0 bases and at J to 2 bases, leaving 6 bases not matched to a gene. Germline V gives CDR1 SEHNR, CDR2 FQNEAQ (reference sequence). CDR3 DNA sequence: TGTGCCAGCAGCTTAGCAGCGAGGACAGGGGGGCAAGAGACCCAGTACTTC. As protein: CASSLAARTGGQETQYF.

This clonotype was picked up many times. CDR3 sequence (DNA): TGTGCCAGCAGTTTAGGGACAGGGAAGCATACGCAGTATTTT. Protein: CASSLGTGKHTQYF. The rearrangement uses TRBV28 and TRBJ2-3, with TRBD1 identical over 9 bases. The CDR3 is 14 amino acids. Germline loops: CDR1 MDHEN, CDR2 SYDVKM. Trimming cost V 2 bases and J 7 bases; bases outside gene matches: 4.

The genes are TRBV19 and TRBJ1-1, with D possibly matching TRBD1 (5 bases). Between the trimmed V and J ends, which lost 3 bases and 4 bases, there was a span of 12 bases. In germline, CDR1 is LNHDA, CDR2 SQIVND (reference sequence). The CDR3 contains 14 residues. This CDR3 reads CASSILGGGTEAFF. CDR3 DNA sequence: TGTGCCAGTAGTATCCTGGGGGGGGGCACTGAAGCTTTCTTT.

This clonotype was recorded at least ten times. This chain joins TRBV11-2 and TRBJ2-7; possibly TRBD1 or TRBD2 for D (5 bases each). With 1 base removed from V and 2 bases from J, the gap between germline ends came to 9 bases. The CDR3 totals 14 residues. Germline values: CDR1 SGHAT, CDR2 FQNNGV. This CDR3 is CASSLGDGTYEQYF. The CDR3 coding sequence is TGTGCCAGCAGCTTAGGGGACGGGACCTACGAGCAGTACTTC.

This clonotype has a count of ten or more. The chain couples TRBV20-1 to TRBJ2-1; possibly TRBD1 or TRBD2 for D (5 bases each). The CDR3 extends over 12 amino acids. CDR1 and CDR2 from the germline V gene are DFQATT and SNEGSKA (reference sequence). CDR3 sequence (DNA): TGCAGCCCTCGGGACCGCGGTAATGAGCAGTTCTTC. Protein sequence: CSPRDRGNEQFF.

This clonotype came up a few times. CDR3 sequence: CASRIGTQPQHF. CDR3 DNA sequence: TGTGCCAGCAGAATAGGGACCCAGCCCCAGCATTTT. The chain has TRBV28 and TRBJ1-5; possible D gene TRBD1, 5 bases. Trimming left V 6 bases short and J 7 bases short, with 10 bases between. CDR1 is MDHEN and CDR2 is SYDVKM in the germline V gene. The CDR3 totals 12 residues.

This clonotype was counted at least ten times. The CDR3 DNA reads as TGTGCCAGCAGCTCGAGGACTAGCGGAGATACCTACAATGAGCAGTTCTTC. Its protein is CASSSRTSGDTYNEQFF. The chain employs TRBV7-2 and TRBJ2-1, with 10 nucleotides matching TRBD2. After removal of 4 bases from V and 2 bases from J, the junction contained 8 bases not matched to a gene. Germline V gives CDR1 SGHTA, CDR2 FQGNSA. The CDR3 extends over 17 amino acids.

The gene calls are TRBV24-1 and TRBJ2-3; D could derive from TRBD1 or TRBD2 (6 bases each). V was cut by 1 base and J by 2 bases, with 9 bases left in between. Germline V gene data show CDR1 as KGHDR and CDR2 as SFDVKD. CDR3 length: 15 residues. CDR3 sequence reads: CATSDFPGATDTQYF. The CDR3 coding sequence is TGTGCCACCAGTGATTTTCCGGGGGCCACAGATACGCAGTATTTT.

V and J are TRBV5-6 and TRBJ2-1; TRBD1 might be the D (5 bases). The CDR3 contains 15 residues. The V gene lost 4 bases and the J gene lost 3 bases, with 14 bases spanning the gap. The V gene's germline CDR1 is SGHDT and CDR2 YYEEEE. CDR3 sequence: CASSPKGQIYNEQFF. The DNA for the CDR3 is TGTGCCAGCAGCCCCAAGGGGCAAATCTACAATGAGCAGTTCTTC.

This clonotype was found a few times. The CDR3 protein is CASTQTSGSTDTQYF. The CDR3 coding sequence is TGTGCCAGCACCCAGACTAGCGGAAGCACAGATACGCAGTATTTT. The chain uses TRBV9 and TRBJ2-3; 9 nucleotides agree with TRBD2. In germline, CDR1 is SGDLS, CDR2 YYNGEE. J was trimmed by 0 bases and V by 6 bases; bases with no gene match: 5. The CDR3 covers 15 residues.

V usage is TRBV6-5 and J usage is TRBJ2-2; 8 bases match TRBD2. V trimming: 7 bases; J trimming: 2 bases; junction bases outside the gene matches: 6. Germline V CDR1 and CDR2: MNHEY, SVGAGI. The CDR3 loop spans 15 amino acids. The CDR3 reads CASTLAGTNTGELFF. The CDR3 DNA reads TGTGCCAGCACTTTAGCGGGGACCAACACCGGGGAGCTGTTTTTT.

This clonotype was counted only a few times. The J gene is TRBJ2-1, the V gene TRBV7-2; 8 bases fit TRBD1. There are 15 residues in the CDR3. V was pared by 8 bases and J by 5 bases, with 11 bases of the junction left unmatched. From germline, CDR1 is SGHTA and CDR2 FQGNSA. CDR3 nucleotides: TGTGCCAGCTCCCGCCCGGGACAGGCGAACAATGAGCAGTTCTTC. It translates to CASSRPGQANNEQFF.

The sample holds a few counts of this clonotype. The genes are TRBV6-2 or TRBV6-3 and TRBJ2-3, with D tentatively TRBD1 or TRBD2 (5 bases each). From germline, CDR1 is MNHEY and CDR2 SVGEGT. The CDR3 loop spans 12 amino acids. V lost 6 bases and J 14 bases, leaving 18 bases between the germline ends. CDR3 sequence reads: CASSPRRAGRYF. The DNA for the CDR3 is TGTGCCAGCAGCCCACGAAGGGCAGGGAGGTATTTT.

V gene TRBV19 combines with J gene TRBJ1-6; 7 bases map to TRBD1. Germline V gene lookup returns CDR1 LNHDA and CDR2 SQIVND (reference sequence). The CDR3 is 15 amino acids. The junction had 4 bases not matched to a gene; V was cut back by 6 bases and J by 2 bases. The CDR3 loop is CASSETGTYNSPLHF. In nucleotides, the CDR3 is TGTGCCAGTAGCGAGACAGGGACCTATAATTCACCCCTCCACTTT.

CDR3 residues: CASMGLAMPNEQFF. Here the CDR3 DNA reads TGTGCCAGCATGGGACTAGCGATGCCCAATGAGCAGTTCTTC. The chain uses TRBV5-6 and TRBJ2-1; TRBD2 agrees at 10 bases. Germline CDR1 reads SGHDT; CDR2 reads YYEEEE. V lost 6 bases, J lost 6 bases, and 6 bases stayed unmatched. This CDR3 region has 14 residues.

This clonotype showed up many times. The chain links TRBV3-1 to TRBJ2-3, with D unclear. CDR1 LGHDT and CDR2 YNNKEL come from the germline V gene (reference sequence). The V end lost 1 base, the J end lost 9 bases, and 8 bases lay between the germline ends. This CDR3 spans 12 amino acids. The chain's CDR3 is CASSQGLGTQYF. CDR3 nucleotide sequence: TGTGCCAGCAGCCAAGGGTTGGGAACGCAGTATTTT.

The genes are TRBV4-2 and TRBJ2-5; D is undetermined. Per the germline V gene, CDR1 is LGHNA and CDR2 is YNFKEQ. V was pared by 0 bases and J by 0 bases, with 8 bases between. The CDR3 has 15 residues. The CDR3 here is CASSQEGIYQETQYF. The CDR3 bases are TGTGCCAGCAGCCAAGAGGGGATATACCAAGAGACCCAGTACTTC.

This clonotype showed up many times. The chain joins TRBV20-1 to TRBJ1-1; no firm D call. V dropped 7 bases and J dropped 0 bases, with 12 bases sitting between them. Germline assignment: CDR1 DFQATT and CDR2 SNEGSKA (reference sequence). The CDR3 contains 13 residues. The CDR3 nucleotides are TGCAGTGTTTGGGTGGGGTTGAACACTGAAGCTTTCTTT. It translates to CSVWVGLNTEAFF.

Remarks on this clonotype: This clone may be a read error of a much larger clone one base away. The V call is TRBV30, the J call TRBJ2-7; TRBD1 matches 8 bases. This CDR3 contains 13 residues. Germline CDR1 GTSNPN, CDR2 SVGIG (reference sequence). V lost 3 bases, J lost 7 bases, and 8 bases stayed unmatched. DNA of the CDR3: TGTGCCTGGAGCCAGGGGGCAAGGAATGAGCAGTACTTC. It yields the protein CAWSQGARNEQYF.

V gene TRBV24-1 combines with J gene TRBJ2-7, with 15 bases matching TRBD2. V gave up 4 bases and J gave up 3 bases; unmatched junction bases: 6. The CDR3 loop spans 17 amino acids. Germline V CDR1 and CDR2: KGHDR, SFDVKD. Written as DNA, the CDR3 is TGTGCCACCAGTGACTCTGGACTAGCGGGAGGGAGCTACGAGCAGTACTTC. Protein product: CATSDSGLAGGSYEQYF.

Many counts were recorded for this clonotype. The gene calls are TRBV18 and TRBJ2-3; D is perhaps TRBD1 (5 bases). V shed 3 bases and J shed 3 bases, with 7 bases lying between them. Germline CDR1 and CDR2: KGHSH and LQKENI. This CDR3 is built from 13 residues. The CDR3: CASSPRQTDTQYF. The CDR3 DNA follows: TGTGCCAGCTCACCGCGACAGACAGATACGCAGTATTTT.

Many counts were recorded for this clonotype. The CDR3 reads CASTKLVGLAVYYEQYF. The CDR3 DNA follows: TGTGCCAGTACGAAACTAGTGGGACTAGCGGTTTACTACGAGCAGTACTTC. The chain has TRBV28 and TRBJ2-7; 11 nucleotides agree with TRBD2. Germline lookup yields CDR1 MDHEN and CDR2 SYDVKM. V was pared by 9 bases and J by 3 bases, with 16 bases of the junction left unmatched. CDR3 length: 17 residues.

This clonotype showed up many times. The V and J genes are TRBV5-1 and TRBJ2-1; D possibly matches TRBD1 or TRBD2 (5 bases each). CDR3 length equals 15 residues. Trimming pared 0 bases from V and 8 bases from J, leaving 15 bases between. Germline CDR1 is SGHRS and CDR2 is YFSETQ. As DNA, the CDR3 is TGCGCCAGCAGCTTGGACGGGGACCGTAACGATGAGCAGTTCTTC. The encoded protein is CASSLDGDRNDEQFF.

This clonotype was detected ten times or more. The chain carries TRBV29-1 and TRBJ1-2; unclear D gene. V lost 3 bases and J lost 8, with 16 bases in between. The V gene's germline CDR1 is SQVTM and CDR2 ANQGSEA. The CDR3 length is 13 residues. CDR3 coding DNA: TGCAGCGTTGACGAGAAGGGTGTAGGAGGCTACACCTTC. This translates into CSVDEKGVGGYTF.

At least ten counts were recorded for this clonotype. This chain joins TRBV6-1 and TRBJ2-7; 11 bases map to TRBD1. V dropped 5 bases and J dropped 0; count of bases not matched to a gene: 6. The CDR3 extends over 16 amino acids. Germline CDR1 and CDR2: MNHNS and SASEGT. The CDR3 spells CASSWTGGLSSYEQYF. CDR3 DNA sequence: TGTGCCAGCAGTTGGACAGGGGGCTTAAGCTCCTACGAGCAGTACTTC.

There are many counts of this clonotype. The CDR3 protein is CASSLELARYEQYF. Here the CDR3 DNA reads TGTGCCAGCAGCTTGGAACTAGCGCGCTACGAGCAGTACTTC. The rearrangement uses TRBV5-5 and TRBJ2-7; 7 bases are a match to TRBD2. V dropped 0 bases and J dropped 3; count of bases not matched to a gene: 3. The CDR3 contains 14 residues. CDR1 and CDR2 (germline): SGHKS, YYEKEE (reference sequence).

This clonotype was seen more than once but under ten times. The chain carries TRBV12-3 or TRBV12-4 and TRBJ2-7, with a possible D match to TRBD1 (5 bases). The V gene lost 4 bases and the J gene lost 2 bases, with 12 bases spanning the gap. CDR3 length: 14 amino acids. The CDR3 nucleotides read TGTGCCAGCAGTTCATCCGACAGACCCTACGAGCAGTACTTC. This encodes CASSSSDRPYEQYF.

In this sample, this clonotype turned up many times. The junction shows a germline mismatch at one end, possibly a read error. The CDR3 nucleotides are TGCAGCGTTGAAGGTGCCGATAATGACAAACTGTTTTTT. Amino acids: CSVEGADNDKLFF. The rearrangement joins TRBV29-1 to TRBJ1-4, with no clear D. CDR1 is SQVTM, CDR2 ANQGSEA, per germline. CDR3 length equals 13 residues.